The 9 T cell receptor beta chains in this list originate from one sample, sequenced in a study of regulatory T cells in long-lasting Graves disease. Through Arm-PCR of CDR3 regions and iRepertoire HTBI primers, TCR beta libraries were built. TCRdb re-called the multiplex PCR reads with MiXCR, one entry per CDR3 protein. The table has roughly 350,000 distinct CDR3 sequences, 15% to 20% seen once; the top ten hold less than 35%. Time point described: newly diagnosed GD, antithyroid drugs for less than 3 months. Extracted PBMC RNA gave rise to the TCR library. The same sample was also studied in work on T cells in Graves' hyperthyroidism and ophthalmopathy.

The specimen comprised peripheral blood mononuclear cells (PBMCs), sampled at new diagnosis, from a patient treated with antithyroid drugs. The receptors derive from a man aged 40-50 years with Graves disease.

The chain links TRBV7-2 to TRBJ2-1; D gene ambiguous. With 1 base removed from V and 8 bases from J, the gap between germline ends came to 12 bases. This CDR3 comprises 14 residues. Germline V CDR1 and CDR2: SGHTA, FQGNSA. CDR3 DNA: TGTGCCAGCAGCTTAGATCCAGCAATCTATGAGCAGTTCTTC. Translation: CASSLDPAIYEQFF.

This clonotype was found many times. This chain links TRBV5-1 with TRBJ1-1; D gene unclear. Trimming took off 4 bases at V and 1 base at J, with 11 bases between the two ends. CDR3 length: 14 amino acids. Germline CDR1 reads SGHRS; CDR2 reads YFSETQ. The CDR3 DNA follows: TGCGCCAGCAGCCCCCTGTTGGGGAACACTGAAGCTTTCTTT. Amino acids: CASSPLLGNTEAFF.

The V and J genes are TRBV5-1 and TRBJ1-6; 7 bases fit TRBD1. CDR1 is SGHRS and CDR2 is YFSETQ in the germline V gene. V dropped 0 bases and J dropped 7; count of bases not matched to a gene: 7. This CDR3 contains 16 residues. CDR3 nucleotide sequence: TGCGCCAGCAGCTTGGGATACGGACAGGCCAATTCACCCCTCCACTTT. This translates into CASSLGYGQANSPLHF.

The chain uses TRBV19 and TRBJ1-1; D gene uncertain. The germline V and J ends were trimmed by 3 bases and 4 bases, with 9 bases remaining between them. The germline V gene has CDR1 LNHDA and CDR2 SQIVND (reference sequence). CDR3 length: 13 residues. CDR3 nucleotide sequence: TGTGCCAGTAGTATCTTGGCAGGCACTGAAGCTTTCTTT. It yields the protein CASSILAGTEAFF.

This clonotype was found many times. The gene calls are TRBV24-1 and TRBJ2-5, with TRBD2 as a possible D gene (6 bases). Germline values: CDR1 KGHDR, CDR2 SFDVKD. CDR3 size: 17 residues. V lost 6 bases and J lost 5, with 24 bases in between. In DNA, the CDR3 is TGTGCCACCAGTCCTGTTACACGGACTATTACCCCGGAGACCCAGTACTTC. It yields the protein CATSPVTRTITPETQYF.

This clonotype was observed once. The chain links TRBV7-2 to TRBJ2-2, with D perhaps TRBD2 (6 bases). The CDR3 is made up of 15 amino acids. CDR1 and CDR2 (germline): SGHTA, FQGNSA. V lost 8 bases and J lost 4, with 17 bases in between. The CDR3 DNA reads as TGTGCCAGCCAGTTAGGAGGGGTGAGCACCGGGGAGCTGTTTTTT. Its translation: CASQLGGVSTGELFF.

This clonotype was seen ten or more times. An end of the junction differs from the germline gene, which may be a read error. The chain uses TRBV5-1 and TRBJ2-5; possibly TRBD2 for D (6 bases). The CDR3 has 15 residues. CDR1 SGHRS and CDR2 YFSETQ come from the germline V gene. DNA of the CDR3: TGTGCCAGCAGCAGTGCGGGACGCGTGGAAGAACCCCAGTACTTC. It specifies CASSSAGRVEEPQYF.

This clonotype was recorded a few times. The chain uses TRBV4-2 and TRBJ2-1; 11 positions match TRBD2. V shed 2 bases and J 2 bases; nucleotides not matched to a gene: 5. Germline CDR1 LGHNA, CDR2 YNFKEQ. CDR3 length: 17 amino acids. This CDR3 reads CASSQNSGGGTYNEQFF. In DNA form, the CDR3 reads TGTGCCAGCAGCCAAAATAGCGGGGGGGGCACCTACAATGAGCAGTTCTTC.

To note about this clonotype: A read error likely explains this, since a far larger clone differs by one base. The genes are TRBV6-4 and TRBJ1-1, with D possibly TRBD1 on 6 matching bases. This CDR3 comprises 15 residues. Germline CDR1 MRHNA, CDR2 SNTAGT. The V and J ends lost 2 bases and 8 bases respectively, with 18 bases between them. DNA of the CDR3: TGTGCCAGCAGTGACGGGGGCCGAACTAAAGGAGAAGCTTTCTTT. It encodes CASSDGGRTKGEAFF.